A selection of T cell receptor beta chains follows, all from one sample in a study of cytomegalovirus exposure and HLA in healthy donors. Libraries were prepared by immunoSEQ multiplex PCR; TCRdb keeps only in-frame clonotypes and omits some of them. The sample shows about 180,000 clones, 82% of them seen only once. The sample taken for sequencing was PBMCs. These receptor sequences come from a man aged 40-55 years in good health and CMV-seronegative. The CDR3 runs from the conserved cysteine through the conserved F or W. The D gene is left open where the match is weak. Only some rows state a clone size, as once, few, many or a class for expanded clones.

clone_size: few; cdr3_length: 15; j_call: TRBJ1-5; v_call: TRBV4-2; d_call: TRBD1; cdr3_nt: TGTGCCAGCAGCCAAGTAGCGGACAGGGGCTCCTTACAGCATTTT; cdr3_aa: CASSQVADRGSLQHF
clone_size: .; cdr3_length: 16; j_call: TRBJ2-2; v_call: TRBV6-6; d_call: .; cdr3_nt: TGTGCCAGCAGCCCCGTCCGCCGGGACTACACCGGGGAGCTGTTTTTT; cdr3_aa: CASSPVRRDYTGELFF
clone_size: .; cdr3_length: 14; j_call: TRBJ2-3; v_call: TRBV27; d_call: .; cdr3_nt: TGTGCCAGCAGTTTGGAGGGCCCCACAGATACGCAGTATTTT; cdr3_aa: CASSLEGPTDTQYF
clone_size: .; cdr3_length: 15; j_call: TRBJ1-3; v_call: TRBV28; d_call: TRBD1; cdr3_nt: TGTGCCAGCAGAGGACAGGGAGTGTCTGGAAACACCATATATTTT; cdr3_aa: CASRGQGVSGNTIYF
clone_size: .; cdr3_length: 16; j_call: TRBJ2-5; v_call: TRBV6-5; d_call: TRBD2; cdr3_nt: TGTGCCAGCAGTTCGTTTGGACTAGCGGACCAAGAGACCCAGTACTTC; cdr3_aa: CASSSFGLADQETQYF
clone_size: .; cdr3_length: 14; j_call: TRBJ1-3; v_call: TRBV6-5; d_call: .; cdr3_nt: TGTGCCAGCAGTCCTACCCTGACTGGAAACACCATATATTTT; cdr3_aa: CASSPTLTGNTIYF
clone_size: .; cdr3_length: 13; j_call: TRBJ1-2; v_call: TRBV2; d_call: .; cdr3_nt: TGTGCCAGCGAGGGACAAAAAGAAACTGGCTACACCTTC; cdr3_aa: CASEGQKETGYTF
clone_size: .; cdr3_length: 12; j_call: TRBJ2-2; v_call: TRBV2; d_call: .; cdr3_nt: TGTGCCAGCAGTCGTAACACCGGGGAGCTGTTTTTT; cdr3_aa: CASSRNTGELFF
clone_size: .; cdr3_length: 15; j_call: TRBJ2-7; v_call: TRBV7-2; d_call: .; cdr3_nt: TGTGCCAGCAGCTTAGGCCTAGCGCGCTCCTACGAGCAGTACTTC; cdr3_aa: CASSLGLARSYEQYF
clone_size: .; cdr3_length: 13; j_call: TRBJ1-3; v_call: TRBV15; d_call: .; cdr3_nt: TGTGCCACCAGCAGAGGAGCTGGAAACACCATATATTTT; cdr3_aa: CATSRGAGNTIYF
clone_size: .; cdr3_length: 13; j_call: TRBJ1-5; v_call: TRBV15; d_call: .; cdr3_nt: TGTGCCACCAGTTCCGGAGGCATTCAGCCCCAGCATTTT; cdr3_aa: CATSSGGIQPQHF
clone_size: .; cdr3_length: 14; j_call: TRBJ2-2; v_call: TRBV28; d_call: TRBD2; cdr3_nt: TGTGCCAGCAGTTACCAAGCGGGACCCGGGGAGCTGTTTTTT; cdr3_aa: CASSYQAGPGELFF
clone_size: .; cdr3_length: 12; j_call: TRBJ1-1; v_call: TRBV30; d_call: .; cdr3_nt: TGTGCCTGGAGTGTACAGTCGATTGAAGCTTTCTTT; cdr3_aa: CAWSVQSIEAFF
clone_size: .; cdr3_length: 13; j_call: TRBJ2-4; v_call: TRBV28; d_call: .; cdr3_nt: TGTGCCAGCAGGGGGGCTGCCAAAAACATTCAGTACTTC; cdr3_aa: CASRGAAKNIQYF
clone_size: .; cdr3_length: 13; j_call: TRBJ2-5; v_call: TRBV18; d_call: .; cdr3_nt: TGTGCCAGCTCATCCGGGTACCAAGAGACCCAGTACTTC; cdr3_aa: CASSSGYQETQYF
clone_size: .; cdr3_length: 14; j_call: TRBJ1-1; v_call: TRBV6-5; d_call: .; cdr3_nt: TGTGCCAGCAGCCTCTCGACAGGGAACACTGAAGCTTTCTTT; cdr3_aa: CASSLSTGNTEAFF
clone_size: .; cdr3_length: 15; j_call: TRBJ1-4; v_call: TRBV19; d_call: .; cdr3_nt: TGTGCCAGTGCCCGGGACACCCCAACTAATGAAAAACTGTTTTTT; cdr3_aa: CASARDTPTNEKLFF
clone_size: few; cdr3_length: 15; j_call: TRBJ1-2; v_call: TRBV6-5; d_call: .; cdr3_nt: TGTGCCAGCAGTCCCGGGGGGGGCGCTAACTATGGCTACACCTTC; cdr3_aa: CASSPGGGANYGYTF
clone_size: .; cdr3_length: 14; j_call: TRBJ2-1; v_call: TRBV30; d_call: TRBD2; cdr3_nt: TGTGCCTGGGGACTAGCGGGGGGGCGGAATGAGCAGTTCTTC; cdr3_aa: CAWGLAGGRNEQFF
clone_size: .; cdr3_length: 13; j_call: TRBJ2-2; v_call: TRBV6-5; d_call: TRBD1; cdr3_nt: TGTGCCAGCAACAGGGGGAACACCGGGGAGCTGTTTTTT; cdr3_aa: CASNRGNTGELFF
clone_size: few; cdr3_length: 14; j_call: TRBJ2-7; v_call: TRBV7-2; d_call: TRBD2; cdr3_nt: TGTGCCAGCATCCTAGCGGGAGGGCCATACGAGCAGTACTTC; cdr3_aa: CASILAGGPYEQYF
clone_size: .; cdr3_length: 15; j_call: TRBJ2-7; v_call: TRBV11-2; d_call: TRBD1; cdr3_nt: TGTGCCAGCAGCGCACCGGGACAGGTACCCTACGAGCAGTACTTC; cdr3_aa: CASSAPGQVPYEQYF
clone_size: .; cdr3_length: 14; j_call: TRBJ2-7; v_call: TRBV7-3; d_call: TRBD2; cdr3_nt: TGTGCCAGCAGCCTTTTAGCGGGAGGGTACGAGCAGTACTTC; cdr3_aa: CASSLLAGGYEQYF
clone_size: .; cdr3_length: 17; j_call: TRBJ1-1; v_call: TRBV28; d_call: TRBD1; cdr3_nt: TGTGCCAGCAGTTTCTTCAGGGACAGATGGATGAACACTGAAGCTTTCTTT; cdr3_aa: CASSFFRDRWMNTEAFF
clone_size: .; cdr3_length: 13; j_call: TRBJ1-2; v_call: TRBV7-2; d_call: .; cdr3_nt: TGTGCCAGCAGCTTAGACAGTCCCTATGGCTACACCTTC; cdr3_aa: CASSLDSPYGYTF
clone_size: .; cdr3_length: 15; j_call: TRBJ2-7; v_call: TRBV7-9; d_call: .; cdr3_nt: TGTGCCAGCAGCTTAGCGTACGTCAGTCCCTACGAGCAGTACTTC; cdr3_aa: CASSLAYVSPYEQYF
clone_size: .; cdr3_length: 12; j_call: TRBJ1-2; v_call: TRBV6-1; d_call: TRBD1; cdr3_nt: TGTGCCAGCAGACAGGGGTCCCGCGGCTACACCTTC; cdr3_aa: CASRQGSRGYTF
clone_size: .; cdr3_length: 14; j_call: TRBJ2-7; v_call: TRBV5-1; d_call: .; cdr3_nt: TGCGCCAGCAGCGTGGGGCCTGGCTCCTACGAGCAGTACTTC; cdr3_aa: CASSVGPGSYEQYF